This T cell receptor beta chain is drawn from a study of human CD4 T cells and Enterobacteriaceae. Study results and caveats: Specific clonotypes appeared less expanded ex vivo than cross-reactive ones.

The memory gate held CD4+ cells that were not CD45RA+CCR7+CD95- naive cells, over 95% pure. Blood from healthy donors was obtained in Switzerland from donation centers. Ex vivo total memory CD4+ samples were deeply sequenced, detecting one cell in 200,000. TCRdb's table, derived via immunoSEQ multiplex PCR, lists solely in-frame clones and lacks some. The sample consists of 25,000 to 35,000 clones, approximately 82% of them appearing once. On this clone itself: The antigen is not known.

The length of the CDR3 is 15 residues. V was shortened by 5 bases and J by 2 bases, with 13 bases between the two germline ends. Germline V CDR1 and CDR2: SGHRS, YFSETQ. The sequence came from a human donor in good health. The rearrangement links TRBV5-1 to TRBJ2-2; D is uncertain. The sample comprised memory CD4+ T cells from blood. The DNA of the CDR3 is TGCGCCAGCAGTCTGAACGGAGATAACACCGGGGAGCTGTTTTTT. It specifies CASSLNGDNTGELFF.